This T cell receptor beta chain was sequenced in a study of CD8+ T cells in alopecia areata. Reverse transcribed after extraction, RNA yielded cDNA as the sequencing template. Assay used: immunoSEQ multiplex PCR; TCRdb lists only in-frame clones, some missing. The sample includes under 300,000 clones, 60% seen only once; the top ten take about 0.9%. This clone has just a few counts. Treatment meaning: oral pan-JAK inhibitor, 5-10 mg twice daily. This CDR3 has 12 amino acids. Trimming cost V 4 bases and J 8 bases, with 11 bases left between them. The germline gives CDR1 MNHEY, CDR2 SVGAGI. This clonotype was obtained from a human donor with alopecia areata. The sample consisted of CD4+ T cells sorted from blood, taken around week 54, from a patient treated with tofacitinib. The chain joins TRBV6-5 to TRBJ1-2; no definite D call. CDR3 DNA: TGTGCCAGCAGTTCCCGGGTTGGGGGCTACACCTTC. It translates to CASSSRVGGYTF.